This passage covers 11 T cell receptor beta chains from one sample sequenced in a study of PD-L1 blockade in urothelial cancer. TCRdb's copy holds only in-frame clones and misses some; the assay was immunoSEQ multiplex PCR. The profile covers 40,000 or so clones, with 82% appearing a single time and approximately 13% taken by the ten largest. Time point of the sample: peripheral blood 6 weeks after treatment start. Specimen: PBMCs, collected around atezolizumab (anti-PD-L1) treatment. These TCRs come from a man aged 55 to 70 with urothelial cancer.

The V call is TRBV6-5, the J call TRBJ2-7; D perhaps matches TRBD1 (5 bases). The CDR3 extends over 15 amino acids. Germline-derived CDR1 and CDR2 are MNHEY and SVGAGI. Trimming shortened V by 5 bases and J by 7 bases, and 21 bases separated the two germline ends. CDR3 bases: TGTGCCAGCAGTCCGCAGGGTATGGTTGGCGAGGAGCAGTACTTC. It translates to CASSPQGMVGEEQYF.

This clone was counted only a few times. V is TRBV19 and J is TRBJ1-4, with 7 bases that match TRBD1. Germline CDR1 LNHDA, CDR2 SQIVND (reference sequence). V was clipped by 4 bases and J by 5 bases; unmatched bases: 10. The CDR3 is 16 residues long. The CDR3 spells CASSNPIRDRNEKLFF. In nucleotides, the CDR3 is TGTGCCAGTAGTAACCCCATCCGGGACAGAAATGAAAAACTGTTTTTT. Full variable domain (missing parts from reference TRBV19 and TRBJ1-4): DGGITQSPKYLFRKEGQNVTLSCEQNLNHDAMYWYRQDPGQGLRLIYYSQIVNDFQKGDIAEGYSVSREKKESFPLTVTSAQKNPTAFYLCASSNPIRDRNEKLFFGSGTQLSVL.

CDR3 sequence: CASNQGSSYNSPLHF. The DNA for the CDR3 is TGTGCCAGCAACCAGGGGAGCTCCTATAATTCACCCCTCCACTTT. V and J are TRBV19 and TRBJ1-6; D may be TRBD1 (6 bases). This CDR3 region has 15 residues. Per the germline V gene, CDR1 is LNHDA and CDR2 is SQIVND (reference sequence). Between the trimmed V and J ends, which lost 9 bases and 0 bases, there was a span of 12 bases. Filled out from reference TRBV19 and TRBJ1-6, the complete variable domain reads DGGITQSPKYLFRKEGQNVTLSCEQNLNHDAMYWYRQDPGQGLRLIYYSQIVNDFQKGDIAEGYSVSREKKESFPLTVTSAQKNPTAFYLCASNQGSSYNSPLHFGNGTRLTVT.

The CDR3 here is CASSPTLAGTSYEQYF. CDR3 bases: TGTGCCAGCAGTCCCACACTAGCGGGGACTTCCTACGAGCAGTACTTC. The genes are TRBV7-9 and TRBJ2-7, with 10 bases that match TRBD2. The CDR3 is 16 amino acids. Trimming at V came to 6 bases and at J to 1 base, leaving 9 bases not matched to a gene. Germline CDR1 is SEHNR and CDR2 is FQNEAQ (reference sequence).

As DNA, the CDR3 is TGTGCCAGCAGTTTGGCCGGGAGGGTCAGCACAGATACGCAGTATTTT. This gives the protein CASSLAGRVSTDTQYF. The V gene is TRBV27, the J gene TRBJ2-3; 8 bases are a match to TRBD2. Germline CDR1 MNHEY, CDR2 SMNVEV (reference sequence). Trimming took 3 bases from V and 0 from J; bases not matched to a gene: 5. CDR3 length equals 16 residues.

The V gene is TRBV28, the J gene TRBJ1-1; D gene unclear. Trimming pared 7 bases from V and 1 base from J, leaving 19 bases between. Germline CDR1 is MDHEN and CDR2 is SYDVKM. The CDR3 spans 16 residues. The CDR3 bases are TGTGCCAGCACCGACCCGAGAGGGCGGTCGAACACTGAAGCTTTCTTT. It is translated as CASTDPRGRSNTEAFF.

This rearrangement joins TRBV7-2 to TRBJ2-7; D perhaps matches TRBD1 (6 bases). CDR1 and CDR2 (germline): SGHTA, FQGNSA. V was shortened by 6 bases and J by 2 bases, with 14 bases between the two germline ends. This CDR3 is 14 amino acids long. The CDR3 DNA sequence: TGTGCCAGCAGAAAACGGGACAACCCCTACGAGCAGTACTTC. Protein: CASRKRDNPYEQYF.

This rearrangement joins TRBV5-1 to TRBJ1-2, with D maybe TRBD1 (6 bases). CDR3 length: 14 amino acids. The germline V gene encodes CDR1 SGHRS and CDR2 YFSETQ. Trimming removed 4 bases at V and 4 bases at J, with 14 bases between. In nucleotides, the CDR3 is TGCGCCAGCAGCCCCCCCGGGACAACCTATGGCTACACCTTC. Residues: CASSPPGTTYGYTF.

The rearrangement links TRBV4-1 to TRBJ1-2, with 8 bases aligning to TRBD1. This CDR3 spans 14 amino acids. The germline V gene encodes CDR1 MGHRA and CDR2 YSYEKL. Trimming took 2 bases from V and 7 from J; bases not matched to a gene: 6. The CDR3 protein is CASSQTQGVGGYTF. The CDR3, as DNA: TGCGCCAGCAGCCAAACACAGGGGGTTGGTGGCTACACCTTC.

This clone was counted only a few times. This chain joins TRBV6-5 and TRBJ1-1; 7 bases line up with TRBD1. The CDR3 extends over 14 amino acids. Germline trimming cut 4 bases from V and 1 base from J; bases unmatched to any gene: 3. The germline V gene encodes CDR1 MNHEY and CDR2 SVGAGI. The chain's CDR3 is CASSFDRANTEAFF. As DNA, the CDR3 is TGTGCCAGCAGTTTCGACAGGGCGAACACTGAAGCTTTCTTT.

The J gene is TRBJ1-3, the V gene TRBV27; 12 bases agree with TRBD1. V was clipped by 1 base and J by 4 bases; unmatched bases: 8. The CDR3 spans 18 residues. The V gene's germline CDR1 is MNHEY and CDR2 SMNVEV (reference sequence). This chain's CDR3 is CASSLFAGQGAVGNTIYF. The CDR3 DNA is TGTGCCAGCAGTTTATTCGCGGGACAGGGGGCGGTCGGAAACACCATATATTTT.